This is a list of T cell receptor beta chains from one sample in a study of radiotherapy plus CTLA-4 blockade in lung cancer. Generated by immunoSEQ multiplex PCR, the TCRdb table keeps only in-frame clones and is missing some. The sample has roughly 80,000 clones; around 81% are singletons. The sequencing used peripheral blood, collected from a patient treated with radiotherapy plus ipilimumab. All receptors come from a human donor with non-small cell lung cancer who had a partial response to radiotherapy plus ipilimumab. Some clones in this sample may be carry-over from other donors' samples. Each CDR3 is given with its conserved first and last residue. D genes are given only for firm matches. Clone size is not always given. Where it is, it says once, few, many or a class for expanded clones.

clone_size d_call j_call v_call cdr3_aa cdr3_nt
. . TRBJ2-5 TRBV7-6 CASSFTVQGTQYF TGTGCCAGCAGCTTTACGGTCCAGGGGACCCAGTACTTC
. . TRBJ2-6 TRBV23-1 CASSQDTSGANVLTF TGCGCCAGCAGTCAAGACACCTCTGGGGCCAACGTCCTGACTTTC
. TRBD2 TRBJ2-5 TRBV7-9 CASSRLAGGGETQYF TGTGCCAGCAGCCGCCTAGCGGGAGGAGGGGAGACCCAGTACTTC
. . TRBJ1-2 TRBV29-1 CSVVDGYTF TGCAGCGTTGTAGATGGCTACACCTTC
. . TRBJ2-4 TRBV2 CASNQRGGKNIQYF TGTGCCAGCAACCAGAGGGGGGGCAAAAACATTCAGTACTTC
. TRBD1 TRBJ1-2 TRBV6-1 CASSPQGASGYTF TGTGCCAGCAGCCCACAGGGGGCTAGTGGCTACACCTTC
. TRBD2 TRBJ2-7 TRBV28 CASSLGTSGRPYEQYF TGTGCCAGCAGTTTAGGGACTAGCGGGAGGCCCTACGAGCAGTACTTC
. TRBD1 TRBJ1-5 TRBV19 CASMGFQTGANQPQHF TGTGCCAGTATGGGCTTTCAGACAGGGGCAAATCAGCCCCAGCATTTT
. . TRBJ2-7 TRBV18 CASSLDQGYEQYF TGTGCCAGCTCACTCGATCAGGGGTACGAGCAGTACTTC
once TRBD2 TRBJ2-7 TRBV5-6 CASSRGLDEQYF TGTGCCAGCAGCAGAGGACTAGACGAGCAGTACTTC
few TRBD1 TRBJ1-6 TRBV10-3 CATEQGAKNSPLHF TGTGCCACGGAACAGGGGGCCAAGAATTCACCCCTCCACTTT
. TRBD2 TRBJ2-3 TRBV7-9 CASSLGGGADTQYF TGTGCCAGCAGCTTAGGTGGGGGGGCAGATACGCAGTATTTT
few TRBD1 TRBJ2-6 TRBV28 CASSRGYTAGANVLTF TGTGCCAGCAGCAGGGGGTACACGGCTGGGGCCAACGTCCTGACTTTC
. . TRBJ2-1 TRBV7-2 CASSPQGWEQFF TGTGCCAGCAGTCCTCAGGGATGGGAGCAGTTCTTC
. TRBD1 TRBJ1-6 TRBV7-9 CATPTGTGSNSPLHF TGTGCCACACCGACCGGGACAGGCAGTAATTCACCCCTCCACTTT
. TRBD1 TRBJ2-6 TRBV5-5 CASSVRTGEYFGANVLTF TGTGCCAGCAGCGTCCGGACAGGTGAATACTTTGGGGCCAACGTCCTGACTTTC
. . TRBJ1-1 TRBV9 CASSFTGNTEAFF TGTGCCAGCAGCTTCACCGGGAACACTGAAGCTTTCTTT
. . TRBJ2-7 TRBV7-9 CASSLGARREGAHEQYF TGTGCCAGCAGCTTAGGAGCGAGACGAGAAGGGGCCCACGAGCAGTACTTC
. TRBD2 TRBJ2-1 TRBV28 CASMRRGGRHEQFF TGTGCCAGCATGAGGCGGGGGGGCCGGCATGAGCAGTTCTTC
. TRBD1 TRBJ2-5 TRBV6-7 CASSMDRANQETQYF TGTGCCAGCAGTATGGACAGGGCTAACCAAGAGACCCAGTACTTC
. TRBD2 TRBJ2-3 TRBV28 CASSSSGGTSTDTQYF TGTGCCAGCAGTTCTAGCGGGGGGACAAGCACAGATACGCAGTATTTT
. TRBD2 TRBJ2-1 TRBV7-3 CASSLGLAGDNEQFF TGTGCCAGCAGCTTAGGGCTAGCGGGGGACAATGAGCAGTTCTTC